The rows below give T cell receptor beta chains drawn from one sample of a study of shared clonotypes between healthy human individuals. The method was immunoSEQ multiplex PCR; TCRdb's version includes in-frame clones alone and lacks a portion of them. The sample records over a million clones, 96% being singletons. Sequencing used naive CD4+ T cells sorted from blood. The receptors originated from a man aged 30 to 45 in good health. CDR3s include the opening cysteine and the closing phenylalanine or tryptophan. Each record gives: CDR3 DNA, CDR3 protein, J gene, V gene, D gene, clone size. A D gene is named only where the DNA matches it firmly. A row's size may be missing; if present it is once, few, many or a size class.

TGCAGCGTTGTGTTCTACGAGCAGTACTTC CSVVFYEQYF TRBJ2-7 TRBV29-1 NA NA
TGTGCCAGCAGCCCGAGGGACAGGGCGGAAAGACATGGCTACACCTTC CASSPRDRAERHGYTF TRBJ1-2 TRBV7-9 TRBD1 NA
TGTGCCAGCAGTGAAGCGCTAGTCGATCAGCCCCAGCATTTT CASSEALVDQPQHF TRBJ1-5 TRBV6-1 NA NA
TGTGCCAGCAGCTTCCTCAGGGGCCTGCTAAGCACTGAAGCTTTCTTT CASSFLRGLLSTEAFF TRBJ1-1 TRBV11-2 NA NA
TGTGCCAGCTCAAGGACGGAGGGGAGCAATCAGCCCCAGCATTTT CASSRTEGSNQPQHF TRBJ1-5 TRBV18 NA NA
TGTGCCAGCACCGGGACACACTCCAATGAGCAGTTCTTC CASTGTHSNEQFF TRBJ2-1 TRBV25-1 NA once
TGTGCCAGCAGTCGGGGTGGGTGGGGGGACTATGGCTACACCTTC CASSRGGWGDYGYTF TRBJ1-2 TRBV27 NA once
TGTGCCAGCAGTCCAATACAGCAGAACACTGAAGCTTTCTTT CASSPIQQNTEAFF TRBJ1-1 TRBV6-5 NA NA
TGTGCCGGCCCGCGAAGGGGTCACGAGCAGTACTTC CAGPRRGHEQYF TRBJ2-7 TRBV21-1 NA NA
TGTGCCCTCCAACCAGCAACTAATGAAAAACTGTTTTTT CALQPATNEKLFF TRBJ1-4 TRBV30 NA NA
TGCAGCGCTGGGACAGGGTCATACGATGGCTACACCTTC CSAGTGSYDGYTF TRBJ1-2 TRBV29-1 TRBD1 NA
TGTGCCAGCAGTCCGGGACAGGGGACACCTAATGAAAAACTGTTTTTT CASSPGQGTPNEKLFF TRBJ1-4 TRBV27 TRBD1 NA
TGCAGCCTAAGGACAGGCCCGGGAGGGCCGGGGACAGATACGCAGTATTTT CSLRTGPGGPGTDTQYF TRBJ2-3 TRBV29-1 NA NA
TGTGCCAGCAGCTTATCTGCAGGAGTCTCTGGAAACACCATATATTTT CASSLSAGVSGNTIYF TRBJ1-3 TRBV7-8 NA NA
TGCAGCGTTATAGGCACAGATACGCAGTATTTT CSVIGTDTQYF TRBJ2-3 TRBV29-1 NA NA
TGTGCCAGCAGCAAAGTCGAGGATAACACTGAAGCTTTCTTT CASSKVEDNTEAFF TRBJ1-1 TRBV21-1 NA NA
TGTGCCAGCACCATAGGGGGGACAGAAAAGAATGAGCAGTTCTTC CASTIGGTEKNEQFF TRBJ2-1 TRBV28 NA NA
TGTGCCAGCAGCCGCCAGGGTATGGGGGATCAGCCCCAGCATTTT CASSRQGMGDQPQHF TRBJ1-5 TRBV5-6 NA once
TGTGCCATCAGTGAAGGGAGGGCCAGACAAGAGACCCAGTACTTC CAISEGRARQETQYF TRBJ2-5 TRBV10-3 TRBD2 NA
TGTGCCAGCAGCTTAAGTGCCGGGAAGAATGAAAAACTGTTTTTT CASSLSAGKNEKLFF TRBJ1-4 TRBV7-2 NA NA
TGTGCCAGCAGCCAGACACGGGACCCCAATGAGCAGTTCTTC CASSQTRDPNEQFF TRBJ2-1 TRBV7-9 NA NA
TGTGCCAGCAGTGAAGGGGGGGGTCTAATCGGCTACACCTTC CASSEGGGLIGYTF TRBJ1-2 TRBV2 NA NA
TGTGCCAGCAGTCCCTTGACTAGCGGGAGCTACGAGCAGTACTTC CASSPLTSGSYEQYF TRBJ2-7 TRBV27 TRBD2 NA
TGTGCCAGCAGTCCAGACAGGGATGGCGAGCAGTACTTC CASSPDRDGEQYF TRBJ2-7 TRBV2 TRBD1 NA